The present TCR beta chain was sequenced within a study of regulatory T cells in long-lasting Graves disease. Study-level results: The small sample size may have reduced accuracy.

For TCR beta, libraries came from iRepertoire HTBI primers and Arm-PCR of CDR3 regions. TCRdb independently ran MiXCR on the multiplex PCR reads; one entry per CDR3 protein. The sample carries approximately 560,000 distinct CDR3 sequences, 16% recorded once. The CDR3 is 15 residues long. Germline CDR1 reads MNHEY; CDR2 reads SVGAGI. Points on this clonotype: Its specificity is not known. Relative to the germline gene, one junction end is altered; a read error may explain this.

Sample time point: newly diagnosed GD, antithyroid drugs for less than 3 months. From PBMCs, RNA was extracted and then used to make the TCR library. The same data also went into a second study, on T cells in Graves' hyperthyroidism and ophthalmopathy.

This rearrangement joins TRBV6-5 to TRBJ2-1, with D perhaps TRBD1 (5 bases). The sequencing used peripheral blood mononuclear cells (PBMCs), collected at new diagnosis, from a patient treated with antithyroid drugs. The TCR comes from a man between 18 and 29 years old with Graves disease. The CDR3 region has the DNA TGTGCCAGCAGTTACGAGGCAGGGAAGCACAATGAGCAGTCCTTC. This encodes CASSYEAGKHNEQSF.